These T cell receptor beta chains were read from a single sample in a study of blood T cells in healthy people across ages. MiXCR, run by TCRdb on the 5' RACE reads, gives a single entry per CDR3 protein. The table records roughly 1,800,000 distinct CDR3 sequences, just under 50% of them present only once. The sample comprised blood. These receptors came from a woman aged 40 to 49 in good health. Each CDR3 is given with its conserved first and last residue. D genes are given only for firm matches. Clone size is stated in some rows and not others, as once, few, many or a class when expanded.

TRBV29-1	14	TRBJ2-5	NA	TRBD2	TGCAGCGTTAAGACTAGCGGGAGAGAGGATGAGCAGTACTTC	CSVKTSGREDEQYF
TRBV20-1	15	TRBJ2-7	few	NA	TGCAGTGCCGCCAAGAGGACAACGAATACCTACGAGCAGTACTTC	CSAAKRTTNTYEQYF
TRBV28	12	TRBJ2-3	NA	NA	TGTGCCAGCAGTTTAGGCCAGAACGAGGGGTATTTT	CASSLGQNEGYF
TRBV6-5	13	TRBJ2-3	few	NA	TGTGCCAGCAGCAGAACTAAGCAGGATACGCAGTATTTT	CASSRTKQDTQYF
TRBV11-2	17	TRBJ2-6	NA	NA	TGTGCCAGCAGCTTACGGTTGACGGGCTCTGGGGCCAACGTCCTGACTTTC	CASSLRLTGSGANVLTF
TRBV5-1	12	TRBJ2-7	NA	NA	TGCGCCAGCAGAAACGGGGTCTACGAGCAGTACTTC	CASRNGVYEQYF
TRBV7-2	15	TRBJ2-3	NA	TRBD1	TGTGCCAGCAGCAGGGGGACAGGGTTTGGAGATACGCAGTATTTT	CASSRGTGFGDTQYF
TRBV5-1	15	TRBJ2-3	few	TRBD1	TGCGCCAGCAGCTCGGGACAGAGCCTCACAGATACGCAGTATTTT	CASSSGQSLTDTQYF
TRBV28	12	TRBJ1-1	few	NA	TGTGCCAGCAGGAGGGCGTACACTGAAGCTTTCTTT	CASRRAYTEAFF
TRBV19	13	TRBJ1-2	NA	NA	TGTGCCAGTAGTATACCGGGAAAGGATGGCTACACCTTC	CASSIPGKDGYTF
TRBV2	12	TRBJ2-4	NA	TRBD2	TGTGCCAGCAGGGGCAGGGACTACCGTCAGTACTTC	CASRGRDYRQYF
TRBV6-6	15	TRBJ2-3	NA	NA	TGTGCCAGCAGTCAGGGACGACTTAGCACAGATACGCAGTATTTT	CASSQGRLSTDTQYF
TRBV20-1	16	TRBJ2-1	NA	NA	TGCAGTGCTAGAGTCTTCCCGGGGGCCACCTACAATGAGCAGTTCTTC	CSARVFPGATYNEQFF
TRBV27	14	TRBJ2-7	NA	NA	TGTGCCAGCAGGGCTGCAGGGGGGACCCACGAGCAGTACTTC	CASRAAGGTHEQYF
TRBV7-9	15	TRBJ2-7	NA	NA	TGTGCCAGCAGCTTAGAAGGGGCAGGGAGCTACGAGCAGTACTTC	CASSLEGAGSYEQYF
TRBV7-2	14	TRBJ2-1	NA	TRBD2	TGTGCCAGCAGCTTAGTCGACCGGGGGGGCGAGCAGTTCTTC	CASSLVDRGGEQFF
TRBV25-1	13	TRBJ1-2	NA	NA	TGTGCCAGCAGAGGGGACCTTAACTATGGCTACACCTTC	CASRGDLNYGYTF
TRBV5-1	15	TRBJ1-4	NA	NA	TGCGCCAGCAGCTTGGGTTCCTCGCCCATTGAAAAACTGTTTTTT	CASSLGSSPIEKLFF
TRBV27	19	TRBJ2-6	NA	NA	TGTGCCAGCAGCCAAACAGTTTGGACCACGAGTTCTGGGGCCAACGTCCTGACTTTC	CASSQTVWTTSSGANVLTF
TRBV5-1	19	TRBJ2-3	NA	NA	TGCGCCAGCAGCTCCGGTGAATTTTTTTATGGCTCTAAGGCAGATACGCAGTATTTT	CASSSGEFFYGSKADTQYF
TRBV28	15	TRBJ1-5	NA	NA	TGTGCCAGCAGTTTACGGAAAGGATCGGGTCAGCCCCAGCATTTT	CASSLRKGSGQPQHF
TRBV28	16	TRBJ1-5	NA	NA	TGTGCCAGCACTCCTCCCCGGGGGCAGGGATTTCGGCCCCAGCATTTT	CASTPPRGQGFRPQHF
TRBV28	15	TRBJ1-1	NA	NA	TGTGCCAGCAGTTTAGGCTTGGGCCTGAACACTGAAGCTTTCTTT	CASSLGLGLNTEAFF
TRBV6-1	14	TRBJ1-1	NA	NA	TGTGCCAGCAGTCCGGCAGGGTGGGACACTGAAGCTTTCTTT	CASSPAGWDTEAFF
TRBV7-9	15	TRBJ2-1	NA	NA	TGTGTCAGCAGTCCCCGGGACGGAGGGTACAATGAGCAGTTCTTC	CVSSPRDGGYNEQFF
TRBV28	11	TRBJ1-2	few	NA	TGTGCCAGCAGGCAGCCCGGGAGCTACACCTTC	CASRQPGSYTF
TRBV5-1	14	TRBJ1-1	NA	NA	TGCGCCAGCAGCCCCCAACCAGGTAACACTGAAGCTTTCTTT	CASSPQPGNTEAFF
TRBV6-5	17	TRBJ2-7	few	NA	TGTGCCAGCAGTTACTTCTCTCTTAGGACAGCCTCCTACGAGCAGTACTTC	CASSYFSLRTASYEQYF
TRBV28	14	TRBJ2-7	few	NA	TGTGCCAGCAGTTTTTCCGGGATGACCTACGAGCAGTACTTC	CASSFSGMTYEQYF
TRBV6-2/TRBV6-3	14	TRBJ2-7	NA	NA	TGTGCCAGCAGTTACGATGCGCTCTCCTACGAGCAGTACTTC	CASSYDALSYEQYF
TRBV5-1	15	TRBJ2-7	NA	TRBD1	TGCGCCAGCAGCTTGGAAGGCAGGGGGATGGACGAGCAGTACTTC	CASSLEGRGMDEQYF
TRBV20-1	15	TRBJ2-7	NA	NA	TGCAGTGCTGAAGGGAGTTTAGCGGAATCCTACGAGCAGTACTTC	CSAEGSLAESYEQYF
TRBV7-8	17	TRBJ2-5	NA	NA	TGTGCCAGCAGCTTAGAAGTTAGGGGGGGGACCCAAGAGACCCAGTACTTC	CASSLEVRGGTQETQYF
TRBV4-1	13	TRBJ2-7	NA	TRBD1	TGCGCCAGCAGCCAAACGGACAGGGACCAGCAGTACTTC	CASSQTDRDQQYF
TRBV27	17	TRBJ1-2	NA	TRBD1	TGTGCCAGCAGTTTCATGGCAGGGGGCCCTTCTGTCTATGGCTACACCTTC	CASSFMAGGPSVYGYTF
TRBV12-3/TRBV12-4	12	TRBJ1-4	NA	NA	TGTGCCAGCAGTCTCGTACCCGAAAAACTGTTTTTT	CASSLVPEKLFF
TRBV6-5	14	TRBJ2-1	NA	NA	TGTGCCAGCAGTTTTACGGGGGGCCGAAATGAGCAGTTCTTC	CASSFTGGRNEQFF
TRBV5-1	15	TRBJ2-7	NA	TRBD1	TGCGCCAGCAGCCCAGGGGACAGAGACCACTACGAGCAGTACTTC	CASSPGDRDHYEQYF
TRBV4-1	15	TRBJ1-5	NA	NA	TGCGCCAGCAGCCAAATAACGGGAAGCCATCAGCCCCAGCATTTT	CASSQITGSHQPQHF
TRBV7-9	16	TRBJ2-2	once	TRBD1	TGTGCCAGCAGCCCCCACAGGGGGCGCTTGCCCGGGGAGCTGTTTTTT	CASSPHRGRLPGELFF
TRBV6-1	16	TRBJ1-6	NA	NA	TGTGCCAGCTGGACACGGACGTCGGACCATAATTCACCCCTCCACTTT	CASWTRTSDHNSPLHF
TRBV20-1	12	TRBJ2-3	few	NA	TGCAGTGCTAGCAGGACATCAGATACGCAGTATTTT	CSASRTSDTQYF
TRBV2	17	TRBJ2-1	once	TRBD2	TGTGCCAGCAGTGACCTTAAGACTAGCGGGGGGGACAATGAGCAGTTCTTC	CASSDLKTSGGDNEQFF
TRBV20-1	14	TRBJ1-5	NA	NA	TGCAGTGCTAGAGGCGGAGGGGGGGTGCAGCCCCAGCATTTT	CSARGGGGVQPQHF
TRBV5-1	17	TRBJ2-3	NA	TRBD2	TGCGCCAGCAGCTTGGATCCAGCGGGGGCCAACACAGATACGCAGTATTTT	CASSLDPAGANTDTQYF
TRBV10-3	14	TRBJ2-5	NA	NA	TGTGCCATCAGTGAGGCAGGGGGGACAGAGACCCAGTACTTC	CAISEAGGTETQYF
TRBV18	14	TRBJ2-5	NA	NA	TGTGCCAGCTCACCTGTCCACTCCCAAGAGACCCAGTACTTC	CASSPVHSQETQYF
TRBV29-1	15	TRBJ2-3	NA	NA	TGCAGCGCTGTAGTAAGGACTGGGGCCACAGATACGCAGTATTTT	CSAVVRTGATDTQYF
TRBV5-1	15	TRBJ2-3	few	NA	TGCGCCAGCAGCTTCTCAGGGATTAGCACAGATACGCAGTATTTT	CASSFSGISTDTQYF
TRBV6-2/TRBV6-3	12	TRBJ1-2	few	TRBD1	TGTGCCAGCAAGACAGGACAGGACGGCTACACCTTC	CASKTGQDGYTF
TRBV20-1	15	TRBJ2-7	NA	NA	TGCAGTGCTAGGCCCCAGAGAGGGCTGTTGTCCGAGCAGTACTTC	CSARPQRGLLSEQYF
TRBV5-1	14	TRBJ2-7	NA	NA	TGCGCCAGCAGCTGGCGGGACAGCAACTACGAGCAGTACTTC	CASSWRDSNYEQYF
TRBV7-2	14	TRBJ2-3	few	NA	TGTGCCAGCAGCTTGGCCTCCCGGCCCGATACGCAGTATTTT	CASSLASRPDTQYF
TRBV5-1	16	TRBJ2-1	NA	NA	TGCGCCAGCAGCTTCTACGGGGGAGGAAAGAAGAATGAGCAGTTCTTC	CASSFYGGGKKNEQFF
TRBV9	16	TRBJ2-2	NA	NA	TGTGCCAGCAGCGTAGGTCCTAGCGCGGGCACCGGGGAGCTGTTTTTT	CASSVGPSAGTGELFF